This TCR beta chain was recovered during a study of T cells in Graves' hyperthyroidism and ophthalmopathy. The wider study: Blood from the periphery was taken at initial diagnosis, before any treatment.

This clonotype was observed at least ten times. What it recognizes is unknown. RNA transcripts gave rise to amplified TCR beta CDR3 regions. In the first-round RT-PCR of the TCR CDR3, the HTBI primer set was used. TCRdb fed the multiplex PCR reads into MiXCR, producing one record per CDR3 protein. The data show about 350,000 distinct CDR3 sequences, around 18% seen once. V was trimmed by 6 bases and J by 1 base, leaving 9 bases between them. The CDR3 is 13 residues long. Per germline, CDR1 MNHEY and CDR2 SMNVEV (reference sequence). Patients with uncontrolled infections, other autoimmune diseases, pregnancy or lactation were excluded. Findings of the study overall: Peripheral blood also featured most of the thyroid clonotypes expanded above 0.001. Ophthalmopathy prediction by the model preceded onset by a median 6.5 months.

The sequencing sample was made of blood. This chain connects TRBV27 to TRBJ1-1; D call uncertain. This receptor was taken from a woman aged 40 to 50 with Graves' ophthalmopathy. CDR3 region: CASSISENTEAFF. CDR3 in DNA: TGTGCCAGCAGCATCAGTGAGAACACTGAAGCTTTCTTT.